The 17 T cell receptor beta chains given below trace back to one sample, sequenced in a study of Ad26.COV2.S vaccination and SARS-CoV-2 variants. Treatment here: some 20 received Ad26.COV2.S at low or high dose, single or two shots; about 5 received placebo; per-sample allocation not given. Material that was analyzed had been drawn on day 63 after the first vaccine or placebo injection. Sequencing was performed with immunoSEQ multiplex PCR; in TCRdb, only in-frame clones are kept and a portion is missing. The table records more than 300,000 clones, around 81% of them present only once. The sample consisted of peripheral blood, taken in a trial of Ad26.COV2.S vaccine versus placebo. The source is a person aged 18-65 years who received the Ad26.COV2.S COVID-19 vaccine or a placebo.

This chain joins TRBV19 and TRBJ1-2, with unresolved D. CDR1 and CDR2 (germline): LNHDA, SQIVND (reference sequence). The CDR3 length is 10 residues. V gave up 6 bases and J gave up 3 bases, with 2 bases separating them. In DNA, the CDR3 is TGTGCCAGTAGGGACTATGGCTACACCTTC. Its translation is CASRDYGYTF.

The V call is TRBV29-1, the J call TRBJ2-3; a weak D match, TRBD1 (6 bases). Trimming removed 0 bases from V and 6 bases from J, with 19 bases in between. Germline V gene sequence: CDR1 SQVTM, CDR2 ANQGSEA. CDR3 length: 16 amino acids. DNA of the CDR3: TGCAGCGTTGAAGAGTCAGGGGTGGACGAAACGGATACGCAGTATTTT. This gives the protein CSVEESGVDETDTQYF.

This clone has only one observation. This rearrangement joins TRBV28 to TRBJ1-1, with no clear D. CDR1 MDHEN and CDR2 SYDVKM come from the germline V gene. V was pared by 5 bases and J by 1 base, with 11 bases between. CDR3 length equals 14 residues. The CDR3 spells CASSSNRWNTEAFF. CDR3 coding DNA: TGTGCCAGCAGTAGTAACAGATGGAACACTGAAGCTTTCTTT.

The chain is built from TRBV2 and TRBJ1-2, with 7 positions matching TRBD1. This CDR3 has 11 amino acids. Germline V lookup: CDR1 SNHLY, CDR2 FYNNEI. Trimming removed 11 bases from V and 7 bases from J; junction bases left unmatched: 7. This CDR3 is CACTDRAGYTF. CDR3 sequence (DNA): TGTGCCTGTACCGACAGGGCTGGCTACACCTTC.

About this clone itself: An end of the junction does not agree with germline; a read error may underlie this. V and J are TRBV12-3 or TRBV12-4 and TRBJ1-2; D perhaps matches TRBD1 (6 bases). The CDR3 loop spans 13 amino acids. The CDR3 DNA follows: TGTGCCAGCAGTACGCGCGGGGGCTATGGCCACACCTTC. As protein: CASSTRGGYGHTF.

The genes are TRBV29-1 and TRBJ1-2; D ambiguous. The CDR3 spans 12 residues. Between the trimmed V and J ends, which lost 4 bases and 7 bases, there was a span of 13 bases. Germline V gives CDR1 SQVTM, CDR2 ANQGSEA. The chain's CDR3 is CSVGSRLLGYTF. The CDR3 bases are TGCAGCGTTGGCTCACGACTCCTTGGCTACACCTTC.

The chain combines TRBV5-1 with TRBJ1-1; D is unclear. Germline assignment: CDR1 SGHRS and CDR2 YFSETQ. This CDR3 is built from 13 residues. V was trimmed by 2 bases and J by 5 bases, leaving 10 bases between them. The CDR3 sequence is CASSFQAGTEAFF. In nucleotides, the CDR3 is TGCGCCAGCAGCTTTCAGGCAGGAACTGAAGCTTTCTTT.

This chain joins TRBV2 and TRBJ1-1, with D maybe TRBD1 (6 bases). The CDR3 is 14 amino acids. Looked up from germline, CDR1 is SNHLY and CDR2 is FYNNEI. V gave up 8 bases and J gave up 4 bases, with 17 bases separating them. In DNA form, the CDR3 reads TGTGCCAGCGGTACTGCAGGGGTAATCACTGAAGCTTTCTTT. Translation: CASGTAGVITEAFF.

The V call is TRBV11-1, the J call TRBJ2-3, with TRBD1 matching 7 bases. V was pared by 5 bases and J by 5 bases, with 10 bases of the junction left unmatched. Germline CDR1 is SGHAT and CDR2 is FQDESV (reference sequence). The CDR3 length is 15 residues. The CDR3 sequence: CASSDDRVFGDTQYF. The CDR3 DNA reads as TGTGCCAGCAGCGACGACAGGGTGTTCGGAGATACGCAGTATTTT.

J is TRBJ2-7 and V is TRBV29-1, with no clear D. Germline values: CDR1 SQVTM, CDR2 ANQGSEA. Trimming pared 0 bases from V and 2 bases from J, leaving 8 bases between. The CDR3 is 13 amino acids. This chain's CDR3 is CSVEDHGTYEQYF. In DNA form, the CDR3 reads TGCAGCGTTGAAGATCACGGAACCTACGAGCAGTACTTC.

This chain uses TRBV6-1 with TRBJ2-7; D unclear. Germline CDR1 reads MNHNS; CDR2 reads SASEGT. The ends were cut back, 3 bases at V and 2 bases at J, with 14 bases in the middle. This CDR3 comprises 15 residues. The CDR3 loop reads CASSDKRQGAYEQYF. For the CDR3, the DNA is TGTGCCAGCAGTGACAAGCGACAAGGAGCCTACGAGCAGTACTTC.

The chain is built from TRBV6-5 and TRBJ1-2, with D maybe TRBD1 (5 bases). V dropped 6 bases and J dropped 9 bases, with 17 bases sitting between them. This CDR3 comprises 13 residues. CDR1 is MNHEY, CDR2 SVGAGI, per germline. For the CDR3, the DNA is TGTGCCAGCAGCAACTGGGACGTATTGCGCTACACCTTC. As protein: CASSNWDVLRYTF.

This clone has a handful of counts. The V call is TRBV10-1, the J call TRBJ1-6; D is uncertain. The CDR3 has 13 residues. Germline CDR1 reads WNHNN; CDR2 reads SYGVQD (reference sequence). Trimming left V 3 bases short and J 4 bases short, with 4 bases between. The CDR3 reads CASSETYNSPLHF. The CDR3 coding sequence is TGCGCCAGCAGTGAAACTTATAATTCACCCCTCCACTTT.

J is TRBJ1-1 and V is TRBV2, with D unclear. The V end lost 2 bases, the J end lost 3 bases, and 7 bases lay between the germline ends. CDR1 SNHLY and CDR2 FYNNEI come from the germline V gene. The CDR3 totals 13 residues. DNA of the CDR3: TGTGCCAGCAGTGAAAGGACCTACACTGAAGCTTTCTTT. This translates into CASSERTYTEAFF.

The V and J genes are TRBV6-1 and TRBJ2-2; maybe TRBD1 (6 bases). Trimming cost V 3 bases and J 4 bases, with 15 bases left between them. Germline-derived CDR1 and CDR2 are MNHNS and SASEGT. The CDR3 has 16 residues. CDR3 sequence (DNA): TGTGCCAGCAGTGAGACTCGACAGGACCTCACCGGGGAGCTGTTTTTT. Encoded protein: CASSETRQDLTGELFF.

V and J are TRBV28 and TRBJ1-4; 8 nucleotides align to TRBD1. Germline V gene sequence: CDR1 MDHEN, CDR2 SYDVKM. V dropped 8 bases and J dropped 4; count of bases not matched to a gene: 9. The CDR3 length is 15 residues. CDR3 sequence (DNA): TGTGCCAGCCTTCGTCCGGGACAGGATAATGAAAAACTGTTTTTT. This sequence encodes CASLRPGQDNEKLFF.

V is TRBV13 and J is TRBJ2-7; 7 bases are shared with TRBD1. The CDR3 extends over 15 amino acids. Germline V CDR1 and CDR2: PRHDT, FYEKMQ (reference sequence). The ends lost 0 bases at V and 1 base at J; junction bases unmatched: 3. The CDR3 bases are TGTGCCAGCAGCTTAGGACAGGGGTATTCCTACGAGCAGTACTTC. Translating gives CASSLGQGYSYEQYF.